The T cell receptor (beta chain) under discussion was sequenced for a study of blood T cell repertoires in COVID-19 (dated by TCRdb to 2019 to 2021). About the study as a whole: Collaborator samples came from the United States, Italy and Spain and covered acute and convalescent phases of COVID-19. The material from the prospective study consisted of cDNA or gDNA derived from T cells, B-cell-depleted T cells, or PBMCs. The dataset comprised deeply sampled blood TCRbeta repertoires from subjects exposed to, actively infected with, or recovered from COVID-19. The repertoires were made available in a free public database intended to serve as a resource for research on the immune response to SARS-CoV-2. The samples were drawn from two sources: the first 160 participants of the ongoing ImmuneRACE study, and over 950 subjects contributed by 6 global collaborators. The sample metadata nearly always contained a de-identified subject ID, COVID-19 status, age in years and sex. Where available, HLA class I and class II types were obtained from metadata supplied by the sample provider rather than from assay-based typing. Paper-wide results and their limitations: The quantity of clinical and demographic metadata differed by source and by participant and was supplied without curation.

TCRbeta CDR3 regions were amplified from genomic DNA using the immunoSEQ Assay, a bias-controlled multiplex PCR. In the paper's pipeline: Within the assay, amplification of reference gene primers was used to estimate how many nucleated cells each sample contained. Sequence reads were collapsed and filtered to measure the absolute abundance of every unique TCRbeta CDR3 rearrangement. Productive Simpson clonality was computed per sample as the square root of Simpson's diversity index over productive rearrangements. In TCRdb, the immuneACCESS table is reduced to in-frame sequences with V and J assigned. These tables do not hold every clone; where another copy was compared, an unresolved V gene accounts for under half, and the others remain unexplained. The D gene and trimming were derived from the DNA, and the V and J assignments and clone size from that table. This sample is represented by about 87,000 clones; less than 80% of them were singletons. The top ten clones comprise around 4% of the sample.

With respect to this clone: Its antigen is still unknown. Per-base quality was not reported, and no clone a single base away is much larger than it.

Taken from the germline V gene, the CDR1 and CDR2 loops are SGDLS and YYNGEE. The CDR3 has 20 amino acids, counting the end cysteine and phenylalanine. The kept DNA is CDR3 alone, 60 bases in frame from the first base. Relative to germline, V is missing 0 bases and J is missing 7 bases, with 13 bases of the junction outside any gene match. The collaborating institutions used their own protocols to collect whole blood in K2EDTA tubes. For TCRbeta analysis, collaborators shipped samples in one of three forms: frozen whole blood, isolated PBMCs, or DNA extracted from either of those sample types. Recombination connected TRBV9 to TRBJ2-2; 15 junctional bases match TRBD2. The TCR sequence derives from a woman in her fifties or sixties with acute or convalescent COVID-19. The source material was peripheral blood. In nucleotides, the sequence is TGTGCCAGCAGCGTAGTACCGGGACTAGCGGGGGGCCGCCAGGGCGGGGAGCTGTTTTTT. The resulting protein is CASSVVPGLAGGRQGGELFF.